Below, 12 T cell receptor beta chains from the same sample are listed, as sequenced in a study of glioma-infiltrating T cells after dendritic cell vaccination. TCRdb's copy holds only in-frame clones and misses some; the assay was immunoSEQ multiplex PCR. This sample has 100,000 or so clones; roughly 90% occur once, and the top ten carry 2.5% to 3.5%. This sample's time point: after dendritic cell vaccination, including at tumor progression/relapse. Sequences were derived from blood, sampled after dendritic cell vaccination. All receptors come from a human donor with glioblastoma.

V and J are TRBV19 and TRBJ2-2; 7 nucleotides line up with TRBD1. V lost 7 bases, J lost 3 bases, and 8 bases stayed unmatched. CDR1 and CDR2 from the germline V gene are LNHDA and SQIVND (reference sequence). The CDR3 has 15 amino acids. DNA for the CDR3: TGTGCCAGTACCCTCGGACAGGAATACACCGGGGAGCTGTTTTTT. It translates to CASTLGQEYTGELFF.

The genes are TRBV30 and TRBJ1-1; D gene uncertain. The CDR3 loop spans 12 amino acids. The germline CDR1 and CDR2 sequences are GTSNPN and SVGIG (reference sequence). Trimming pared 1 base from V and 4 bases from J, leaving 7 bases between. This CDR3 is CAWSDQATEAFF. The CDR3 DNA sequence: TGTGCCTGGAGTGACCAGGCCACTGAAGCTTTCTTT.

The V call is TRBV6-1, the J call TRBJ1-5, with TRBD1 matching 12 bases. This CDR3 contains 18 residues. Germline V lookup: CDR1 MNHNS, CDR2 SASEGT. Germline trimming cut 2 bases from V and 3 bases from J; bases unmatched to any gene: 8. The CDR3 reads CASSEPGQGARYNQPQHF. CDR3 nucleotides: TGTGCCAGCAGTGAACCGGGACAGGGGGCTCGGTACAATCAGCCCCAGCATTTT.

This clone showed up just once. The gene calls are TRBV6-5 and TRBJ2-2, with 7 bases lining up with TRBD1. Germline V CDR1 and CDR2: MNHEY, SVGAGI. This CDR3 spans 15 amino acids. The V and J ends lost 7 bases and 7 bases, in that order; junction bases with no gene match: 12. CDR3 region: CASIPPDRSRGELFF. The CDR3 bases are TGTGCCAGCATCCCCCCGGACAGGAGTCGCGGGGAGCTGTTTTTT.

The chain uses TRBV2 and TRBJ1-1; D is perhaps TRBD1 (5 bases). There are 12 residues in the CDR3. Germline V CDR1 and CDR2: SNHLY, FYNNEI. The germline V and J ends were trimmed by 6 bases and 2 bases, with 7 bases remaining between them. CDR3 residues: CASRTANTEAFF. The CDR3 DNA is TGTGCCAGCAGGACAGCAAACACTGAAGCTTTCTTT.

This sequence joins TRBV7-9 and TRBJ1-5; no definite D call. The CDR3 covers 15 residues. CDR1 and CDR2 (germline): SEHNR, FQNEAQ (reference sequence). V dropped 5 bases and J dropped 1 base, with 12 bases sitting between them. The CDR3 region is CASSQGGGSNQPQHF. The CDR3 DNA sequence: TGTGCCAGCAGCCAAGGTGGAGGGAGCAATCAGCCCCAGCATTTT.

The chain couples TRBV5-4 to TRBJ2-1, with 9 bases aligning to TRBD1. The CDR3 loop spans 15 amino acids. The trim removed 4 bases at V and 4 bases at J, leaving 6 bases unmatched. CDR1 is SGHNT, CDR2 YYREEE, per germline (reference sequence). CDR3 residues: CASSTGTGLYNEQFF. The CDR3 DNA is TGTGCCAGCAGCACTGGGACAGGGCTTTACAATGAGCAGTTCTTC.

The chain links TRBV7-6 to TRBJ1-1, with 7 nucleotides matching TRBD1. The germline V gene encodes CDR1 SGHVS and CDR2 FNYEAQ. The CDR3 covers 13 residues. The J segment lost 6 bases and the V segment lost 6 bases, leaving 7 bases of the junction unmatched. CDR3 protein: CASRKDRVAEAFF. The CDR3 nucleotides read TGTGCCAGCAGAAAAGACAGGGTTGCTGAAGCTTTCTTT.

This clone appeared once. This CDR3 is CASSLATGGSYNSPLHF. In DNA form, the CDR3 reads TGTGCCAGCAGCTTGGCGACAGGGGGATCCTATAATTCACCCCTCCACTTT. The J gene is TRBJ1-6, the V gene TRBV5-4; 9 positions agree with TRBD1. Germline V gene data show CDR1 as SGHNT and CDR2 as YYREEE (reference sequence). The CDR3 totals 17 residues. V shed 0 bases and J 1 base; nucleotides not matched to a gene: 2.

The chain uses TRBV11-2 and TRBJ1-3, with TRBD1 as a possible D gene (5 bases). Germline V gives CDR1 SGHAT, CDR2 FQNNGV. V shed 7 bases and J shed 2 bases, with 9 bases lying between them. This CDR3 spans 13 amino acids. The CDR3 is CASKGLTGNTIYF. The CDR3 DNA is TGTGCCAGCAAGGGGCTAACTGGAAACACCATATATTTT.

This chain connects TRBV28 to TRBJ2-1, with TRBD2 as a possible D gene (6 bases). The CDR3 sequence is 15 residues long. Germline CDR1 and CDR2: MDHEN and SYDVKM. Deletions cut 3 bases from V and 5 bases from J, with 14 bases between. As DNA, the CDR3 is TGTGCCAGCAGTTTCGGAGGGAACCTTGACAATGAGCAGTTCTTC. Amino acid sequence: CASSFGGNLDNEQFF.

The V gene is TRBV2, the J gene TRBJ2-1; weak D call: TRBD2 (6 bases). Trimming pared 0 bases from V and 0 bases from J, leaving 15 bases between. The CDR3 is 18 residues long. From germline, CDR1 is SNHLY and CDR2 FYNNEI. The CDR3 DNA is TGTGCCAGCAGTGAAGCCCCCGGGACTTACAGCTCCTACAATGAGCAGTTCTTC. The encoded protein is CASSEAPGTYSSYNEQFF. Full variable domain (missing parts from reference TRBV2 and TRBJ2-1): EPEVTQTPSHQVTQMGQEVILRCVPISNHLYFYWYRQILGQKVEFLVSFYNNEISEKSEIFDDQFSVERPDGSNFTLKIRSTKLEDSAMYFCASSEAPGTYSSYNEQFFGPGTRLTVL.